This T cell receptor beta chain is drawn from a study of blood T cell repertoires in COVID-19. Trimming removed 0 bases from V and 4 bases from J, with 5 bases in between. The CDR3 is 13 residues long. The germline gives CDR1 KGHSH, CDR2 LQKENI. The method was immunoSEQ multiplex PCR; TCRdb's version includes in-frame clones alone and lacks a portion of them. The repertoire holds a few hundred thousand clones, with around 90% as singletons. The V call is TRBV18, the J call TRBJ2-3, with no clear D. The sequence was collected from a person between 18 and 35 years old with COVID-19, enrolled during active disease. The sample comprised peripheral blood. The CDR3 DNA reads as TGTGCCAGCTCACCACCTAGCTCAGATACGCAGTATTTT. It encodes CASSPPSSDTQYF. Together with reference TRBV18 and TRBJ2-3, the CDR3 gives the full variable domain: NAGVMQNPRHLVRRRGQEARLRCSPMKGHSHVYWYRQLPEEGLKFMVYLQKENIIDESGMPKERFSAEFPKEGPSILRIQQVVRGDSAAYFCASSPPSSDTQYFGPGTRLTVL.